This entry lists 3 T cell receptor beta chains sequenced from one sample in a study of regulatory T cells in long-lasting Graves disease. The TCR beta library used iRepertoire HTBI primers with Arm-PCR amplification of CDR3. TCRdb analysed the multiplex PCR reads with MiXCR anew, one entry per CDR3 protein. The table records approximately 470,000 distinct CDR3 sequences, about a fifth of them present only once. Documented time point: persistent/refractory GD, antithyroid drugs over 5 years with positive TRAb. Preparation of the TCR library used RNA extracted from PBMCs. The sample in question was peripheral blood mononuclear cells (PBMCs), obtained when the disease was refractory, from a patient treated with antithyroid drugs. All receptors come from a female donor with Graves disease.

In this sample, this clonotype turned up a few times. This chain joins TRBV25-1 and TRBJ2-2; 15 nucleotides agree with TRBD2. The J segment lost 7 bases and the V segment lost 3 bases, leaving 3 bases of the junction unmatched. In germline, CDR1 is MGHDK, CDR2 SYGVNS. The CDR3 is made up of 16 amino acids. The chain's CDR3 is CASSDGLAGGSGELFF. The CDR3 coding sequence is TGTGCCAGCAGTGACGGACTAGCGGGAGGGAGCGGGGAGCTGTTTTTT.

This clonotype came up a few times. This chain links TRBV7-2 with TRBJ1-1, with 8 bases aligning to TRBD1. Trimming removed 4 bases from V and 11 bases from J; junction bases left unmatched: 6. The CDR3 spans 12 residues. Looked up from germline, CDR1 is SGHTA and CDR2 is FQGNSA. CDR3 sequence: CASSSRTGRAFF. The CDR3 DNA reads TGTGCCAGCAGCTCCAGGACAGGGAGGGCTTTCTTT.

V gene TRBV28 combines with J gene TRBJ2-7; no clear D. CDR1 MDHEN and CDR2 SYDVKM come from the germline V gene. V shed 6 bases and J shed 6 bases, with 21 bases lying between them. The CDR3 covers 15 residues. DNA of the CDR3: TGTGCCAGCAGCTTAGAGGCAGGTACGGCGCGCGAGCAGTACTTC. As protein: CASSLEAGTAREQYF.